This T cell receptor (beta chain) emerged from a study of shared clonotypes between healthy human individuals. This table comes from immunoSEQ multiplex PCR, and its TCRdb copy is limited to in-frame clones, with some not included. The sample has about 960,000 clones, around three quarters seen once. Naive CD4+ cells were CD45RA-selected; the remaining cells were memory. Study-wide points: Represented diversity (both genetic and exposure-history) was limited by the small number of donors.

The V end lost 7 bases, the J end lost 1 base, and 10 bases lay between the germline ends. The length of the CDR3 is 13 residues. Germline loops: CDR1 LNHDA, CDR2 SQIVND (reference sequence). Note on this clone: Its specificity is unknown.

The sequence was collected from a man in his late teens or twenties in good health. Sequencing was carried out using memory CD4+ T cells sorted from blood. Specified subset: CD45RA-negative fraction. The V gene is TRBV19, the J gene TRBJ1-1; no definite D call. The CDR3 is CASKSLQNTEAFF. In DNA form, the CDR3 reads TGTGCCAGTAAGTCGTTACAGAACACTGAAGCTTTCTTT.